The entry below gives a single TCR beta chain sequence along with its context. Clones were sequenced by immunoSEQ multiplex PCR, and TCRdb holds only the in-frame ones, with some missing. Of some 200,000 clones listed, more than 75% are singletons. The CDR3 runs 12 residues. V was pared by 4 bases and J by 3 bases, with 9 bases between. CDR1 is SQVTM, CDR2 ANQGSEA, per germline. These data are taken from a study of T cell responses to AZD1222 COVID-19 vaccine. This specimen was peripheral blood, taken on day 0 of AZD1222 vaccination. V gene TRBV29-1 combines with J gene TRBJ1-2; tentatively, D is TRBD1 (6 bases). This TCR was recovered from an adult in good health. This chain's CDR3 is CSVGGTHYGYTF. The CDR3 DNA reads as TGCAGCGTTGGCGGGACACACTATGGCTACACCTTC.